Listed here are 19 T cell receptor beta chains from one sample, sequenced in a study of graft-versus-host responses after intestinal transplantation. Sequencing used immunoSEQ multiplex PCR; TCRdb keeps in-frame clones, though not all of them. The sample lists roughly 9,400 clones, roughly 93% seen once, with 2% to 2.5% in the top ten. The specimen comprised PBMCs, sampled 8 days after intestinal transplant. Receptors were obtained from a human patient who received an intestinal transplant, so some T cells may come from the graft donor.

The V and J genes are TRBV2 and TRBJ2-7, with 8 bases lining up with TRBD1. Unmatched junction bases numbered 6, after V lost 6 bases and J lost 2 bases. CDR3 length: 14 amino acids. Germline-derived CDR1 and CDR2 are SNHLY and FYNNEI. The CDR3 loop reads CASRGDRPTYEQYF. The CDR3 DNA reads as TGTGCCAGCAGGGGGGACAGGCCCACCTACGAGCAGTACTTC.

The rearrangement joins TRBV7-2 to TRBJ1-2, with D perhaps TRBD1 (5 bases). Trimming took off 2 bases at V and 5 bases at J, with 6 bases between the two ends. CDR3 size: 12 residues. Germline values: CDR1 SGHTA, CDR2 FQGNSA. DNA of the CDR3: TGTGCCAGCAGCTTACAGGGTTATGGCTACACCTTC. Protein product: CASSLQGYGYTF.

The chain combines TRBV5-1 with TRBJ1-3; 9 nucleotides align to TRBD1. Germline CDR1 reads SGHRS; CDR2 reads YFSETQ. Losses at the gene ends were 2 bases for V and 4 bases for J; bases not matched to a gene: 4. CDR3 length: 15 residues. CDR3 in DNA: TGCGCCAGCAGCTTCGGGACAGGGACCGGAAACACCATATATTTT. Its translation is CASSFGTGTGNTIYF.

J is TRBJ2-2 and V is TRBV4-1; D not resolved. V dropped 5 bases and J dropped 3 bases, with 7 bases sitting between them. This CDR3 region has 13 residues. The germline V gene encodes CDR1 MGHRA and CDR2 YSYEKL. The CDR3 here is CASSSKYTGELFF. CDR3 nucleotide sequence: TGCGCCAGCAGCTCTAAGTACACCGGGGAGCTGTTTTTT.

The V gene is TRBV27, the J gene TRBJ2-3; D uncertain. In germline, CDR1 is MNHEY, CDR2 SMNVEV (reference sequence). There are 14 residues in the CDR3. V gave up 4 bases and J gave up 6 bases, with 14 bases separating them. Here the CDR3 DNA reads TGTGCCAGCAGTTCCGTAGCTCGGGCGGATACGCAGTATTTT. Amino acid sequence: CASSSVARADTQYF.

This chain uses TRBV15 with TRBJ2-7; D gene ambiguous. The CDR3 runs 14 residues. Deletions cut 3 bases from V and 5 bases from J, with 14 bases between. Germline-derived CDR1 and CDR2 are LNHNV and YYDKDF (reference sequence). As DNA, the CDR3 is TGTGCCACCAGCAGGATCGTCGGATGGGACGAGCAGTACTTC. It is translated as CATSRIVGWDEQYF.

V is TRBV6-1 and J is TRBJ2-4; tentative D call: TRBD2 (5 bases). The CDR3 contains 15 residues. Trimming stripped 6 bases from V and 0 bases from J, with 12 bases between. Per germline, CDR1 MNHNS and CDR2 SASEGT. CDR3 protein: CASRQEVLAKNIQYF. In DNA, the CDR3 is TGTGCCAGCAGGCAGGAGGTTCTAGCCAAAAACATTCAGTACTTC.

In DNA form, the CDR3 reads TGTGCCAGCAGCCTTGGGACTAGCGGGGGTTGGAGGGATGAGCAGTTCTTC. Encoded protein: CASSLGTSGGWRDEQFF. The J gene is TRBJ2-1, the V gene TRBV5-8; 14 bases map to TRBD2. With V trimmed by 4 bases and J by 8 bases, 11 bases remained unmatched. Germline CDR1 is SGHTS and CDR2 is YDEGEE. The CDR3 loop spans 17 amino acids.

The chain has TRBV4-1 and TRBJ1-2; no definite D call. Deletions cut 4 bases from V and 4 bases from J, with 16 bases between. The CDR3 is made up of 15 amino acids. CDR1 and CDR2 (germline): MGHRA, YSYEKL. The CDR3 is CASSPHSQSAYGYTF. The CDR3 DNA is TGCGCCAGCAGCCCTCACTCTCAATCTGCCTATGGCTACACCTTC.

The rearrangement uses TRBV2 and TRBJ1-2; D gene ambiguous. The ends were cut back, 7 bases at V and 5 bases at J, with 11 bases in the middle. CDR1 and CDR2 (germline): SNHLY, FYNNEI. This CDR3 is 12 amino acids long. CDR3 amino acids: CASTASTYGYTF. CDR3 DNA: TGTGCCAGCACTGCCAGCACATATGGCTACACCTTC. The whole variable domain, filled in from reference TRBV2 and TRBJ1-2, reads EPEVTQTPSHQVTQMGQEVILRCVPISNHLYFYWYRQILGQKVEFLVSFYNNEISEKSEIFDDQFSVERPDGSNFTLKIRSTKLEDSAMYFCASTASTYGYTFGSGTRLTVV.

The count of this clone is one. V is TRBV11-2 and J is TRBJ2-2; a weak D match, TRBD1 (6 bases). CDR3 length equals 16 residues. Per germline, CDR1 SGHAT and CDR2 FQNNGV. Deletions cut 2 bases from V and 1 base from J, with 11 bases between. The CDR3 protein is CASSLWDTENTGELFF. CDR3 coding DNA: TGTGCCAGCAGCTTATGGGACACAGAGAACACCGGGGAGCTGTTTTTT.

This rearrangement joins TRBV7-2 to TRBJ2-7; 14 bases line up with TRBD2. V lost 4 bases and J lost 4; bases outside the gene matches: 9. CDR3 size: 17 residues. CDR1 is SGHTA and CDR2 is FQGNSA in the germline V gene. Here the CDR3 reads CASSWKTSGRASYEQYF. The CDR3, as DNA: TGTGCCAGCAGCTGGAAGACTAGCGGGAGGGCCTCTTACGAGCAGTACTTC.

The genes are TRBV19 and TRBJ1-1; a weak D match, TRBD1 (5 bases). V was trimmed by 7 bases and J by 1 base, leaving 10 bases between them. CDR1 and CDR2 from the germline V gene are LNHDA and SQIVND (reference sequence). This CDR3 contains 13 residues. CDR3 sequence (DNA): TGTGCCAGTAAGTATAGGGGGAACACTGAAGCTTTCTTT. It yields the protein CASKYRGNTEAFF.

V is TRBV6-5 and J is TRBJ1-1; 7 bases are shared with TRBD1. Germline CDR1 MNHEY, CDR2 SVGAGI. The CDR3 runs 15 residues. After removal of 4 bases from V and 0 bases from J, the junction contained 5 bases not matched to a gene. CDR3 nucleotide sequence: TGTGCCAGCAGTTTCGGGACAGTAATGAACACTGAAGCTTTCTTT. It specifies CASSFGTVMNTEAFF.

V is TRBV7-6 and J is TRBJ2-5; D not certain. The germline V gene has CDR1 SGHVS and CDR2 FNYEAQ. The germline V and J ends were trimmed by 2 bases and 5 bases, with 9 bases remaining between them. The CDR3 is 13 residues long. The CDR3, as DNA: TGTGCCAGCAGCTTAAACAGTCGGGAGACCCAGTACTTC. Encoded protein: CASSLNSRETQYF.

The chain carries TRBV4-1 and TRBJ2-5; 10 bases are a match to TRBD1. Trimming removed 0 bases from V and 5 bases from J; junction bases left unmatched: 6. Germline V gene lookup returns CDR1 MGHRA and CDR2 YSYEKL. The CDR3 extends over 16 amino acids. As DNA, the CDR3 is TGCGCCAGCAGCCAAGATCGGGGGACAGGGGATGAGACCCAGTACTTC. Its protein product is CASSQDRGTGDETQYF.

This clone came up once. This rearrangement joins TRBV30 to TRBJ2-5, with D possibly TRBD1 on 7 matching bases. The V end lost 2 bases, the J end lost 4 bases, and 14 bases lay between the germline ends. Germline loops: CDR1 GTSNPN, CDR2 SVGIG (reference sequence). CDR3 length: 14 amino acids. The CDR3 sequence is CAWSRRQGGETQYF. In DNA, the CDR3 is TGTGCCTGGAGTCGTCGACAGGGAGGAGAGACCCAGTACTTC.

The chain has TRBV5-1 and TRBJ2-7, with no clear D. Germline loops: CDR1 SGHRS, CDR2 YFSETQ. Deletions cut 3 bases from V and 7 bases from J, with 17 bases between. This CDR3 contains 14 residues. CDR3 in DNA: TGCGCCAGCAGCTCCGTACTAAAGGTAGAGGAGCAGTACTTC. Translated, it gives CASSSVLKVEEQYF.

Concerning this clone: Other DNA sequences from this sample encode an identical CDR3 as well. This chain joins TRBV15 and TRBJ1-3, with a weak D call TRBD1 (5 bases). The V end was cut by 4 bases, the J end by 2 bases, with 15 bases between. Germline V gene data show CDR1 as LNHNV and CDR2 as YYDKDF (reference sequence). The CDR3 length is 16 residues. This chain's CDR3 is CATSTRGLSAGNTIYF. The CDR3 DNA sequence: TGTGCCACCAGCACAAGGGGACTTTCCGCTGGAAACACCATATATTTT.